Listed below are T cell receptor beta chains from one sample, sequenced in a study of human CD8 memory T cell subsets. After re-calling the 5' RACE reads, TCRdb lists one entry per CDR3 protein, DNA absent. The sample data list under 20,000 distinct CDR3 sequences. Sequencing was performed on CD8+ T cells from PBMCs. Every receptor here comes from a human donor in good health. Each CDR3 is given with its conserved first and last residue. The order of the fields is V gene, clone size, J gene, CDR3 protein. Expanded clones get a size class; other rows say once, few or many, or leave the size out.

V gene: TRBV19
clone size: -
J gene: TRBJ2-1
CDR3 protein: CASSIEGVSYNEQFF

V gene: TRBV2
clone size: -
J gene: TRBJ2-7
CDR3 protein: CASSEAERERYAVWGEQYF

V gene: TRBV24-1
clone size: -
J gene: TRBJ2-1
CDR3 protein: CATSARDRVAYNEQFF

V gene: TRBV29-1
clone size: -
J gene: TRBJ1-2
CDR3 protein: CSVEDGIYGYTF

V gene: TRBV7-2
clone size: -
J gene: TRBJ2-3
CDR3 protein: CASSLWGGAGDTQYF

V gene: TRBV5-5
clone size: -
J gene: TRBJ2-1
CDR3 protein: CASSLAPGQYNEQFF

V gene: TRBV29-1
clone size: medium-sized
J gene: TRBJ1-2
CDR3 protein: CSVERDPGLDYGYTF

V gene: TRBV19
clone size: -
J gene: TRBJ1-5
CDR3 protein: CASSMGGRGNQPQHF

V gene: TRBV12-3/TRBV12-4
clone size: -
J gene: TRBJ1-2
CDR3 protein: CARGTPNYGYTF

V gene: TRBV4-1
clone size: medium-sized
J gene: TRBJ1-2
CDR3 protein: CASSQGAATGNGYTF

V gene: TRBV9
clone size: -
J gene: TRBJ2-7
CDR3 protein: CASSTRDRSYEQYF

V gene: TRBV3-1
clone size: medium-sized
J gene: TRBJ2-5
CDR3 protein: CASSQSPGVQETQYF

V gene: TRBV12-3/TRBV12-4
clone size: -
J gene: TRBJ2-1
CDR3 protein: CASSLPLGQMNEQFF

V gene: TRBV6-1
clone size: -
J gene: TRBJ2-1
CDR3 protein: CASRETSSSYNEQFF

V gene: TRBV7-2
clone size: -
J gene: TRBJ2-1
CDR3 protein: CASSWGLAGPYNEQFF

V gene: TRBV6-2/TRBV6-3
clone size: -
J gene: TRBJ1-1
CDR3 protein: CASSYNVVEAGQNTEAFF

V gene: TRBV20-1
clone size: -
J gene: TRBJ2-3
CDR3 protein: CSARGRATDTQYF

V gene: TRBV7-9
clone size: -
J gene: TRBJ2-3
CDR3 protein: CASSLAADTQYF

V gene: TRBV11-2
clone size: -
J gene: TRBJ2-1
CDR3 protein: CASSPGTSVGEQFF

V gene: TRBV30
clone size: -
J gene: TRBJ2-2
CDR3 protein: CAWSVGGELFF

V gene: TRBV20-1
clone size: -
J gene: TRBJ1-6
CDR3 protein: CSALGEAARTPLHF

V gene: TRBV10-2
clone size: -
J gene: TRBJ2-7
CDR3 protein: CASSYTLRGDSVEQYF